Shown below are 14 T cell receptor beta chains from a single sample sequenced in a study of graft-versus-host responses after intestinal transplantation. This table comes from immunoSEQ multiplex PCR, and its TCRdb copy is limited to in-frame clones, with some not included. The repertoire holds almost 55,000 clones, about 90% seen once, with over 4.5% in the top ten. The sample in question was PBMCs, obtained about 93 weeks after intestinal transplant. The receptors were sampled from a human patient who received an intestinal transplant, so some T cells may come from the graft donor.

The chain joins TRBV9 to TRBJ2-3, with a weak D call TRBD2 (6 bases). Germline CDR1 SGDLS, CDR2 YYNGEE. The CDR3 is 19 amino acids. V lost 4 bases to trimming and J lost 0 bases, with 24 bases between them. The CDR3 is CASSTPEAGSGSSTDTQYF. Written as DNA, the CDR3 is TGTGCCAGCAGCACCCCCGAGGCAGGGAGCGGGTCCAGCACAGATACGCAGTATTTT.

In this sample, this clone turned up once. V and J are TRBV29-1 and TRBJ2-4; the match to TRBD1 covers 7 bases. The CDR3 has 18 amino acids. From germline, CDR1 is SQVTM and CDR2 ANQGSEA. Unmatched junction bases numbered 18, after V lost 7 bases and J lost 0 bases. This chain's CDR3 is CSGILGQHPSLAKNIQYF. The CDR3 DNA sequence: TGCAGCGGGATTCTGGGACAGCACCCTTCACTAGCCAAAAACATTCAGTACTTC.

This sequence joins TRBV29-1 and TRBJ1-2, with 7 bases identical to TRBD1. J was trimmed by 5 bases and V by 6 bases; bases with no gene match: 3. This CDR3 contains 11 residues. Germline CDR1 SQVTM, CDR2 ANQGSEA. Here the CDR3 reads CSVGDSYGYTF. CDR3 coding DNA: TGCAGCGTAGGGGACAGTTATGGCTACACCTTC.

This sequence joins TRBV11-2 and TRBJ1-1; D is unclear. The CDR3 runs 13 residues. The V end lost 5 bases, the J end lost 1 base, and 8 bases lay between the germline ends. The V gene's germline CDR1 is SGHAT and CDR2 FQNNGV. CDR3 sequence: CASSGPGNTEAFF. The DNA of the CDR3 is TGTGCCAGCAGCGGCCCTGGGAACACTGAAGCTTTCTTT.

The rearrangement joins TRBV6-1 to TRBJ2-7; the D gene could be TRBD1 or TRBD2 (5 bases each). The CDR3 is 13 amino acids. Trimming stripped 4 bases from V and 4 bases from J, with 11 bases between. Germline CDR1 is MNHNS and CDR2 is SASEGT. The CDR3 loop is CASSAGTQYEQYF. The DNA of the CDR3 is TGTGCCAGCAGTGCCGGGACCCAATACGAGCAGTACTTC.

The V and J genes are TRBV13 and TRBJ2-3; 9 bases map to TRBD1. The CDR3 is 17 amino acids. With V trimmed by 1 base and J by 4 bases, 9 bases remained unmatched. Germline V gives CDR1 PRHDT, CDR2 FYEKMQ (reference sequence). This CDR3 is CASSLDGMTGGPDTQYF. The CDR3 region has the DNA TGTGCCAGCAGCTTAGACGGGATGACAGGGGGTCCAGATACGCAGTATTTT.

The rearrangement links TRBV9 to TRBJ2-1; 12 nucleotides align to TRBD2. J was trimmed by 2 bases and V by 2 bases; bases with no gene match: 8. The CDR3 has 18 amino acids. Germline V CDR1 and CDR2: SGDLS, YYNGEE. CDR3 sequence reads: CASSVSSGGAKTYNEQFF. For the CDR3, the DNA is TGTGCCAGCAGCGTCTCTAGCGGGGGGGCCAAAACCTACAATGAGCAGTTCTTC.

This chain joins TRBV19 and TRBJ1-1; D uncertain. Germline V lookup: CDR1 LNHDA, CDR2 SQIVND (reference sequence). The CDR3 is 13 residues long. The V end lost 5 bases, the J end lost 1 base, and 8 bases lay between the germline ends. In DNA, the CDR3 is TGTGCCAGTAGTCGGTGGCCGAACACTGAAGCTTTCTTT. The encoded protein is CASSRWPNTEAFF.

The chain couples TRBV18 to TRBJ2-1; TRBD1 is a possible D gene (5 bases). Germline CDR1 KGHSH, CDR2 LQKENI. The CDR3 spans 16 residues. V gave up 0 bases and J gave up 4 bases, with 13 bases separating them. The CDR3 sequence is CASSPPEAGWYNEQFF. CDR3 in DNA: TGTGCCAGCTCACCACCCGAGGCAGGGTGGTACAATGAGCAGTTCTTC. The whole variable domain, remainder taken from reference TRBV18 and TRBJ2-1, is NAGVMQNPRHLVRRRGQEARLRCSPMKGHSHVYWYRQLPEEGLKFMVYLQKENIIDESGMPKERFSAEFPKEGPSILRIQQVVRGDSAAYFCASSPPEAGWYNEQFFGPGTRLTVL.

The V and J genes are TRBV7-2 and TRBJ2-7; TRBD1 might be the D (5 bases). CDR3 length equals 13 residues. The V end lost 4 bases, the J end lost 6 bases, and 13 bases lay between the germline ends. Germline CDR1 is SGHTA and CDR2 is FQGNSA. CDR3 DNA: TGTGCCAGCAGCTCTCCTCAGGGTTTCGAGCAGTACTTC. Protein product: CASSSPQGFEQYF.

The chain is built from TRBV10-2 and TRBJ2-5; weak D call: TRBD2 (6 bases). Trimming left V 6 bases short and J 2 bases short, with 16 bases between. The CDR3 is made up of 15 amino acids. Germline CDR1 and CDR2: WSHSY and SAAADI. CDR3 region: CASRDIWRGQETQYF. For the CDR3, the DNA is TGCGCCAGCAGGGACATCTGGCGGGGACAAGAGACCCAGTACTTC.

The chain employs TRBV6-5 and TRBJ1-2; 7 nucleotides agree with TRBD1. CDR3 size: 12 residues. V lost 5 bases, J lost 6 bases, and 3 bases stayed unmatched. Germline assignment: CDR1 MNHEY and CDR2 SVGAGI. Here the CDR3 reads CASSLTGDGYTF. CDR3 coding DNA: TGTGCCAGCAGTCTTACAGGGGATGGCTACACCTTC.

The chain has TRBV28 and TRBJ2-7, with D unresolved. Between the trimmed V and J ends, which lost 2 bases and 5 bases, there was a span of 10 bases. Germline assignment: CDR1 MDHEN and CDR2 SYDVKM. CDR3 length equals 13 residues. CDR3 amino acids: CASSLLRIDEQYF. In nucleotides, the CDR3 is TGTGCCAGCAGTTTACTAAGGATCGACGAGCAGTACTTC.

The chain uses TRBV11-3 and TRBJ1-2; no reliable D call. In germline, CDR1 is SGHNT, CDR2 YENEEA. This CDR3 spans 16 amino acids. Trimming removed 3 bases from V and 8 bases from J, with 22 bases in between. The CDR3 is CASSFASNLLRDGYTF. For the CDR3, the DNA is TGTGCCAGCAGCTTCGCCTCCAATCTTCTTCGAGACGGCTACACCTTC.